This T cell receptor beta chain was obtained from a study of blood T cell repertoires in COVID-19. This clone appeared a few times. V was trimmed by 3 bases and J by 7 bases, leaving 19 bases between them. The CDR3 length is 15 residues. The germline V gene encodes CDR1 SGHDT and CDR2 YYEEEE. In the study's own analysis: The authors estimated nucleated cell counts from reference gene primer amplification. Some clones are missing from TCRdb's copy, which holds only in-frame ones; the method was immunoSEQ multiplex PCR. That table is the source of V, J and clone size, and D and trimming were worked out from the DNA. The table shows about 220,000 clones, with roughly four fifths occurring only once.

The chain couples TRBV5-6 to TRBJ1-2; D might be TRBD1 (6 bases). The specimen was PBMCs or T cells enriched from blood (not recorded which). This TCR was recovered from a woman between 45 and 65 years old who had been exposed to COVID-19. DNA of the CDR3: TGTGCCAGCAGCTCCCCCTCCGGGGGGCAGTTTGGCTACACCTTC. Residues: CASSSPSGGQFGYTF. Using reference TRBV5-6 and TRBJ1-2 for the parts outside the CDR3, the full variable domain is DAGVTQSPTHLIKTRGQQVTLRCSPKSGHDTVSWYQQALGQGPQFIFQYYEEEERQRGNFPDRFSGHQFPNYSSELNVNALLLGDSALYLCASSSPSGGQFGYTFGSGTRLTVV.